This T cell receptor beta chain was captured by sequencing in a study of T cell repertoires in cytomegalovirus infection. In the study overall: The public TCR beta signatures pointed to both CMV infection and matching HLA type. Overall study results and limits: Across the ex vivo response, the dominant clonotypes were HLA-C-restricted CMV-specific TCR beta clonotypes. Summed frequency of public TCR beta families distinguished CMV carriers with the relevant HLA.

From the reads, TCRdb called clonotypes with MiXCR, one entry per CDR3 protein. Of around 110,000 distinct CDR3 sequences in the sample, 10% were seen once. Note on this clonotype: Antigen: not known.

Sequencing was done on a sample of PBMCs, sequenced either directly or after in vitro stimulation (not recorded which). The source is a human donor in good health (CMV status not recorded). Some clones in this sample may be carry-over from other donors' samples.

The CDR3 DNA follows: TGTGCCAGCAGCGGAATCCGGGACAAGTACCCCAATGAGCAGTTCTTC. The encoded protein is CASSGIRDKYPNEQFF. The chain uses TRBV2 and TRBJ2-1; perhaps TRBD1 as D (6 bases). CDR1 is SNHLY and CDR2 is FYNNEI in the germline V gene. With 6 bases removed from V and 6 bases from J, the gap between germline ends came to 21 bases. The CDR3 is 16 residues long.